This T cell receptor (beta chain) appears in the sequencing data of a study of blood T cell repertoires in COVID-19. Study-level background: Samples representing acute and convalescent COVID-19 were sourced from the United States, Italy and Spain. T cells, B-cell-depleted T cells, or PBMCs provided the cDNA or gDNA that served as material.

Source study methods: The authors estimated nucleated cell counts from reference gene primer amplification. Clones were read by immunoSEQ multiplex PCR, and TCRdb kept only the in-frame ones, dropping some. V, J and clone size are taken as reported in that table, and D and trimming were inferred from the DNA itself. The sample has 55,000 to 80,000 clones, roughly four fifths seen once. Sequenced: peripheral blood. The clonotype was recovered from an older woman with acute or convalescent COVID-19.

CDR3 nucleotide sequence: TGCGCCAGCAGCCGCGGGACAGGGGCCACTGAAGCTTTCTTT. It translates to CASSRGTGATEAFF. This chain connects TRBV4-1 to TRBJ1-1, with 10 bases fitting TRBD1. The V and J ends lost 4 bases and 4 bases, in that order; junction bases with no gene match: 3. The CDR3 length is 14 residues. Germline V gene sequence: CDR1 MGHRA, CDR2 YSYEKL.